This T cell receptor beta chain was identified in a study of identical twins. Germline lookup yields CDR1 SQVTM and CDR2 ANQGSEA. V lost 5 bases to trimming and J lost 4 bases; unmatched junction nucleotides: 10. CDR3 length equals 16 residues. TCRdb reprocessed the 5' RACE reads with MiXCR, giving one entry per CDR3 protein. This sample yields 230,000 or so distinct CDR3 sequences, of which around 8% are seen a single time; 2.5% to 3.5% belongs to the top ten. This clonotype was seen repeatedly, ten times or more. Its matching antigen is unknown. Study-wide results and caveats: Among beta out-of-frame sequences, excess sharing between twins appeared weaker. The presence of invariant MAIT and iNKT cells could partly confound analyses of zero-insertion sequences.

The sample also formed part of further work on yellow fever vaccine responses in identical twins.

The receptor was derived from a young woman in good health. The chain combines TRBV29-1 with TRBJ2-1; 11 positions agree with TRBD2. The sequenced sample consisted of CD8+ T cells sorted from blood. CDR3 sequence reads: CSVSVAGGPGYNEQFF. In DNA, the CDR3 is TGCAGCGTTTCCGTAGCGGGAGGGCCGGGGTACAATGAGCAGTTCTTC.